This note documents a single TCR beta chain sequence. Antigen: not known. The data were taken from a study of cytomegalovirus exposure and HLA in healthy donors. About the research overall: Tens of millions of unique TCR sequences came from HLA-typed donors in an early release. Study-wide points: HLA-A and HLA-B allele assignments for most subjects were reportedly predicted accurately using TCR beta sequences. Of the V segments, some could not be distinguished, including TRBV6-2 and TRBV6-3, and were excluded. Several of the most significant clusters appeared linked to common viral pathogens, based on a later analysis.

PCR primers comprised 60 Vbeta and 13 Jbeta primers. Some clones are missing from TCRdb's copy, which holds only in-frame ones; the method was immunoSEQ multiplex PCR. The sample records about 190,000 clones, 87% being singletons. This CDR3 contains 17 residues. Germline V gene data show CDR1 as MNHNS and CDR2 as SASEGT. V gave up 4 bases and J gave up 4 bases, with 22 bases separating them. Input material: PBMCs. The sequence was collected from a boy between 2 and 10 years old in good health and CMV-seronegative. The chain carries TRBV6-1 and TRBJ1-2, with D possibly TRBD1 on 6 matching bases. CDR3: CASSALLGLTGFYGYTF. CDR3 sequence (DNA): TGTGCCAGCAGTGCCCTCCTCGGCCTGACAGGATTCTATGGCTACACCTTC.